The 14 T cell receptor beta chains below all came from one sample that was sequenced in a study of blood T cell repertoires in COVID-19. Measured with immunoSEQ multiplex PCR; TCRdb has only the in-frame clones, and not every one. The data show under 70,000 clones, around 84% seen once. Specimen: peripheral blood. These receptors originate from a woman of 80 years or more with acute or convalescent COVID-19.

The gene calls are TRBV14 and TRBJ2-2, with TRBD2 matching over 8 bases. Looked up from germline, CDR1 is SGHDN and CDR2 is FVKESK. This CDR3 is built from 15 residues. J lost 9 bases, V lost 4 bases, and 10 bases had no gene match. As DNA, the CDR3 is TGTGCCAGCAGCCGGACTAGCCGGGCCCCCTGGGAGCTGTTTTTT. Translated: CASSRTSRAPWELFF.

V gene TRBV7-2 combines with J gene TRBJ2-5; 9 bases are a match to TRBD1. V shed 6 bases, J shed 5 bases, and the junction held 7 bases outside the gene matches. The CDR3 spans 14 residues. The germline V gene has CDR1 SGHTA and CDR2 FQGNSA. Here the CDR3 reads CASSPDRGPETQYF. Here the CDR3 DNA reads TGTGCCAGCAGTCCGGACAGGGGTCCGGAGACCCAGTACTTC.

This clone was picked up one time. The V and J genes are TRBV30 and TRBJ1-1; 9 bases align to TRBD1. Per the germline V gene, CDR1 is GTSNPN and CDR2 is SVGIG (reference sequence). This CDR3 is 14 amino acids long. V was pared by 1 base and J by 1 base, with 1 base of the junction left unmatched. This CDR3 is CAWSGDRANTEAFF. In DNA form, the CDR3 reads TGTGCCTGGAGTGGGGACAGGGCGAACACTGAAGCTTTCTTT. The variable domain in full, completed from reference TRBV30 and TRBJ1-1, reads SQTIHQWPATLVQPVGSPLSLECTVEGTSNPNLYWYRQAAGRGLQLLFYSVGIGQISSEVPQNLSASRPQDRQFILSSKKLLLSDSGFYLCAWSGDRANTEAFFGQGTRLTVV.

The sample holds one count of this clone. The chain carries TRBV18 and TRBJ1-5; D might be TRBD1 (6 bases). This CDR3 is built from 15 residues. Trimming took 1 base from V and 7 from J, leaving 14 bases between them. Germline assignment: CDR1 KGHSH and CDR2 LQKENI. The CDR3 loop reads CASSPQAGVGQPQHF. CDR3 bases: TGTGCCAGCTCACCACAGGCAGGGGTAGGGCAGCCCCAGCATTTT.

This CDR3 is CASSPAQGQPYGYTF. The CDR3 nucleotides read TGCGCCAGCAGCCCAGCCCAGGGACAGCCCTATGGCTACACCTTC. The rearrangement links TRBV4-1 to TRBJ1-2; TRBD1 matches at 7 bases. Germline assignment: CDR1 MGHRA and CDR2 YSYEKL. With 4 bases clipped from V and 4 bases from J, the junction kept 9 bases outside the gene matches. The CDR3 sequence is 15 residues long.

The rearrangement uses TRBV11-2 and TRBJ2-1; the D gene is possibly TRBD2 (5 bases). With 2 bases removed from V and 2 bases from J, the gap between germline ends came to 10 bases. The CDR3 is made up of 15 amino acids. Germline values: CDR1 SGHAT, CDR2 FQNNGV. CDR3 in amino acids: CASSLNPGTYNEQFF. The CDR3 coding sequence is TGTGCCAGCAGCTTAAACCCGGGGACCTACAATGAGCAGTTCTTC.

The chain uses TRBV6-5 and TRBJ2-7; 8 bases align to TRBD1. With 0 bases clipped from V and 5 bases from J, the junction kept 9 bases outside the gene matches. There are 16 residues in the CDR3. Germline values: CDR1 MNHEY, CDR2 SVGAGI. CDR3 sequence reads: CASSYSFDGQGHEQYF. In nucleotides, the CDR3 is TGTGCCAGCAGTTACTCTTTTGATGGACAGGGACACGAGCAGTACTTC.

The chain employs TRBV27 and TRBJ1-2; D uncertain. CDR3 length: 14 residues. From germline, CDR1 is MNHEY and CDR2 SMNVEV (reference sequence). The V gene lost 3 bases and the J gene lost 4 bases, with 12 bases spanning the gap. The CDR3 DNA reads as TGTGCCAGCAGTTTGGCCCCGCGGGGCTATGGCTACACCTTC. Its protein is CASSLAPRGYGYTF.

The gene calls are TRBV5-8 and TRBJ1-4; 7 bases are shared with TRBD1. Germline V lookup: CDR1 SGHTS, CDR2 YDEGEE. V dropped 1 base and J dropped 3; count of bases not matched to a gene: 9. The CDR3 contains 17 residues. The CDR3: CASSLLGGAKANEKLFF. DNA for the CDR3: TGTGCCAGCAGCTTGCTAGGGGGCGCGAAGGCTAATGAAAAACTGTTTTTT.

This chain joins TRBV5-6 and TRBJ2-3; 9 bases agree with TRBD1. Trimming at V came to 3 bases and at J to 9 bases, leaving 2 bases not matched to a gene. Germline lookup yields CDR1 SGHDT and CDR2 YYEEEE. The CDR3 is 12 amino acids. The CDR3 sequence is CASSSDRGTQYF. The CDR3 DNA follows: TGTGCCAGCAGCTCGGACAGGGGAACGCAGTATTTT.

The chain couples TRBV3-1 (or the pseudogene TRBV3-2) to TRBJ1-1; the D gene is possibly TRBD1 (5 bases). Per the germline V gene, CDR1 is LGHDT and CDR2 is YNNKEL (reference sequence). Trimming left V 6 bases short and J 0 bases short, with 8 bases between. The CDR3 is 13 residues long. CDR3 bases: TGTGCCAGCAGGGGGGGAATGAACACTGAAGCTTTCTTT. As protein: CASRGGMNTEAFF.

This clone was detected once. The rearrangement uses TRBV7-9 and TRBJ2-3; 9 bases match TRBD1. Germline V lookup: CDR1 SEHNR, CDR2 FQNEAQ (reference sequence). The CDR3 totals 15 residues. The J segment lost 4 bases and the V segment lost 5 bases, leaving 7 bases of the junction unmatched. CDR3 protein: CASSQGTGWSDTQYF. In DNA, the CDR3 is TGTGCCAGCAGCCAAGGGACAGGGTGGTCAGATACGCAGTATTTT. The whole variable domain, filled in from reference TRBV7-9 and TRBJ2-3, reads DTGVSQNPRHKITKRGQNVTFRCDPISEHNRLYWYRQTLGQGPEFLTYFQNEAQLEKSRLLSDRFSAERPKGSFSTLEIQRTEQGDSAMYLCASSQGTGWSDTQYFGPGTRLTVL.

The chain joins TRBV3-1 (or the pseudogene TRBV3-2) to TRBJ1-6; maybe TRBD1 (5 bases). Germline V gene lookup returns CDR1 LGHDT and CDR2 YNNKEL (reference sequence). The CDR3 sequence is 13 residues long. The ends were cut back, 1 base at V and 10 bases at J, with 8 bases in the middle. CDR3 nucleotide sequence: TGTGCCAGCAGCCAAGGACAGCGCTCACCCCTCCACTTT. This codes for CASSQGQRSPLHF.

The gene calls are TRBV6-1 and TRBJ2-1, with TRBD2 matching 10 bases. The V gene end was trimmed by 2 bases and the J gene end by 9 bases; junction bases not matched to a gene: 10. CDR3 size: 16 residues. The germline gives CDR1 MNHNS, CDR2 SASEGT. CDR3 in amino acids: CASSEFPAGGMGEQFF. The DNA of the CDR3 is TGTGCCAGCAGTGAATTTCCAGCGGGGGGGATGGGTGAGCAGTTCTTC.